This T cell receptor beta chain appears in the sequencing data of a study of T cells in Graves' hyperthyroidism and ophthalmopathy. Template material for amplifying TCR beta CDR3 regions consisted of RNA transcripts. An initial round of RT-PCR targeting the TCR CDR3 relied on the HTBI primer set. TCRdb re-derived calls from the multiplex PCR reads in MiXCR, one entry per CDR3 protein. The sample lists about 560,000 distinct CDR3 sequences; around 46% were seen once. Patients having uncontrolled infection, another autoimmune disease, pregnancy or lactation were not included. This clonotype has just a few counts. Germline CDR1 SGHTA, CDR2 FQGTGA. V lost 2 bases, J lost 6 bases, and 7 bases lay in between. The CDR3 totals 13 residues.

The TCR originated in a young woman with Graves' hyperthyroidism. The genes are TRBV7-3 and TRBJ2-2, with unresolved D. The material sequenced was peripheral blood or thyroid tissue (not recorded which). Written as DNA, the CDR3 is TGTGCCAGCAGCTTAGCTAACCCCGGGGAGCTGTTTTTT. Protein: CASSLANPGELFF.